Described below is a single T cell receptor beta chain sequence and its context. The antigen is not known. The data are from a study of radiotherapy plus CTLA-4 blockade in lung cancer. The CDR3 extends over 15 amino acids. The germline CDR1 and CDR2 sequences are SNHLY and FYNNEI. The V and J ends lost 6 bases and 6 bases, in that order; junction bases with no gene match: 10. Ipilimumab CTLA-4 blockade and focal radiation were given to patients with chemo-refractory metastatic non-small-cell lung cancer. Using immunoSEQ multiplex PCR, the repertoire was profiled, and TCRdb retains in-frame clones only, with some absent. The sample comprises approximately 73,000 clones, more than 75% of which are singletons, and over 35% rests with the top ten. Findings and caveats of the study: After treatment with radiotherapy plus ipilimumab, TCR clones that came from the tumor expanded in blood. It was early blood T cell clone dynamics, with interferon-beta, that reportedly best predicted response.

This clonotype was obtained from a human donor with non-small cell lung cancer that progressed on radiotherapy plus ipilimumab. The chain joins TRBV2 to TRBJ2-4; 8 nucleotides align to TRBD1. This specimen was peripheral blood, taken from a patient treated with radiotherapy plus ipilimumab. CDR3 sequence: CASRGTGVGLNIQYF. As DNA, the CDR3 is TGTGCCAGCAGAGGGACAGGTGTTGGGTTAAACATTCAGTACTTC.